These T cell receptor beta chains were read from a single sample in a study of blood T cell repertoires in COVID-19. Data came from immunoSEQ multiplex PCR; TCRdb stores just in-frame clones and leaves some out. This table has just over 250,000 clones, roughly 90% appearing once. The sample comprised peripheral blood. The receptors come from a man aged 60 to 69 who had recovered from COVID-19. Both conserved end residues are part of each CDR3. The order of the fields is clone size, V gene, J gene, D gene, CDR3 protein, CDR3 DNA. The D gene is left open where the match is weak. Size is stated for part of the rows, as once, few or many counts, or as a class when the clone is expanded.

>NA|TRBV5-4|TRBJ2-2|TRBD1
CASSWIGTENTGELFF
TGTGCCAGCAGCTGGATCGGGACAGAAAACACCGGGGAGCTGTTTTTT
>NA|TRBV6-5|TRBJ2-7|TRBD1
CASSSVGQGDEQYF
TGTGCCAGCAGCTCAGTGGGACAGGGCGACGAGCAGTACTTC
>NA|TRBV24-1|TRBJ2-7|NA
CATSRGVEQYF
TGTGCCACCAGCAGGGGTGTCGAGCAGTACTTC
>NA|TRBV2|TRBJ1-5|NA
CASQPGGEMNQPQHF
TGTGCCAGTCAACCCGGGGGGGAAATGAATCAGCCCCAGCATTTT
>NA|TRBV10-2|TRBJ2-1|NA
CASSGSILSLFF
TGCGCCAGCAGTGGAAGTATACTCTCATTGTTCTTC
>NA|TRBV15|TRBJ1-1|NA
CATSSLTGVRGLNTEAFF
TGTGCCACCAGCAGCCTGACGGGTGTCAGGGGATTGAACACTGAAGCTTTCTTT
>NA|TRBV7-9|TRBJ2-1|TRBD1
CASSSGQGGYNEQFF
TGTGCCAGCAGCTCTGGACAGGGTGGTTACAATGAGCAGTTCTTC
>NA|TRBV4-1|TRBJ2-2|NA
CASSQEGAGINTGELFF
TGCGCCAGCAGCCAAGAGGGGGCCGGCATTAACACCGGGGAGCTGTTTTTT
>NA|TRBV10-3|TRBJ2-3|TRBD1
CAIKMGQGTDTQYF
TGTGCCATCAAGATGGGACAGGGAACAGATACGCAGTATTTT
>few|TRBV7-3|TRBJ2-7|TRBD2
CASSSGLAGLYEQYF
TGTGCCAGCAGCTCCGGACTAGCGGGGCTTTACGAGCAGTACTTC
>NA|TRBV3-1/TRBV3-2|TRBJ2-2|TRBD1
CASSLGDRVNTGELFF
TGTGCCAGCAGCCTGGGGGACAGGGTTAACACCGGGGAGCTGTTTTTT
>NA|TRBV3-1/TRBV3-2|TRBJ1-2|NA
CASSQASYGYTF
TGTGCCAGCAGCCAAGCCTCCTATGGCTACACCTTC
>NA|TRBV9|TRBJ1-3|NA
CASSVVDSSLSGNTIYF
TGTGCCAGCAGCGTAGTCGACAGCAGCCTCTCTGGAAACACCATATATTTT
>NA|TRBV9|TRBJ1-2|NA
CASSDGGANYGYTF
TGTGCCAGCAGCGATGGAGGGGCTAACTATGGCTACACCTTC
>NA|TRBV27|TRBJ2-1|TRBD1
CASSLSWGQGGLSYNEQFF
TGTGCCAGCAGTTTATCGTGGGGACAGGGGGGTCTGTCCTACAATGAGCAGTTCTTC
>NA|TRBV6-5|TRBJ2-7|TRBD1
CASSYSQGGYEQYF
TGTGCCAGCAGTTACTCACAGGGGGGATACGAGCAGTACTTC
>NA|TRBV5-1|TRBJ2-5|TRBD2
CASSSSGPETQYF
TGCGCCAGCAGCTCTAGCGGCCCGGAGACCCAGTACTTC
>NA|TRBV3-1/TRBV3-2|TRBJ1-1|NA
CASSPGVYTEAFF
TGTGCCAGCAGCCCAGGGGTGTACACTGAAGCTTTCTTT
>NA|TRBV10-3|TRBJ1-6|NA
CAISEPAGKANSPLHF
TGTGCCATCAGTGAGCCGGCAGGGAAAGCTAATTCACCCCTCCACTTT
>NA|TRBV7-2|TRBJ2-5|TRBD2
CASSLEGRGVVETQYF
TGTGCCAGCAGCTTAGAGGGGCGGGGGGTGGTAGAGACCCAGTACTTC
>NA|TRBV4-2|TRBJ1-1|NA
CASSQEARGPEAFF
TGTGCCAGCAGCCAGGAGGCCCGTGGGCCTGAAGCTTTCTTT
>NA|TRBV12-3/TRBV12-4|TRBJ1-2|NA
CASTMVGAGGYTF
TGTGCCAGCACCATGGTAGGGGCTGGCGGCTACACCTTC
>NA|TRBV5-1|TRBJ2-5|NA
CASRGLMGETQYF
TGCGCCAGCAGGGGGCTCATGGGGGAGACCCAGTACTTC
>NA|TRBV20-1|TRBJ2-3|TRBD2
CSASILAGGTDTQYF
TGCAGTGCTAGTATACTAGCGGGGGGCACAGATACGCAGTATTTT
>NA|TRBV10-3|TRBJ1-5|NA
CAISEASRGGNQPQHF
TGTGCCATCAGTGAGGCCTCTCGGGGAGGAAATCAGCCCCAGCATTTT
>few|TRBV7-9|TRBJ2-2|TRBD1
CASSPPTGIKELFF
TGTGCCAGCAGCCCACCGACAGGGATTAAGGAGCTGTTTTTT
>NA|TRBV13|TRBJ2-2|TRBD1
CASSYTGADPGELFF
TGTGCCAGCAGTTATACAGGGGCCGACCCCGGGGAGCTGTTTTTT
>NA|TRBV7-2|TRBJ1-1|NA
CASSLGQINTEAFF
TGTGCCAGCAGCTTAGGACAGATAAACACTGAAGCTTTCTTT
>NA|TRBV11-2|TRBJ2-7|TRBD1
CASSFFKQGASSLGEQYF
TGTGCCAGCAGCTTCTTCAAACAGGGGGCCTCTTCCCTGGGCGAGCAGTACTTC
>NA|TRBV7-3|TRBJ2-3|TRBD1
CASSSGQGGFTDTQYF
TGTGCCAGCAGCTCGGGACAGGGAGGGTTCACAGATACGCAGTATTTT
>NA|TRBV27|TRBJ2-1|TRBD2
CASTISGGARNEQFF
TGTGCCAGCACCATTAGCGGGGGGGCTCGGAATGAGCAGTTCTTC
>once|TRBV5-1|TRBJ2-3|TRBD2
CASSILAGFSTDTQYF
TGCGCCAGCAGCATACTAGCGGGCTTTAGCACAGATACGCAGTATTTT
>NA|TRBV6-2/TRBV6-3|TRBJ2-7|TRBD1
CASSSGQSFHEQYF
TGTGCCAGCAGTTCGGGACAGAGTTTTCACGAGCAGTACTTC
>NA|TRBV18|TRBJ2-1|NA
CASSPQRTVYNEQFF
TGTGCCAGCTCACCACAGCGGACAGTCTACAATGAGCAGTTCTTC
>NA|TRBV5-1|TRBJ1-4|NA
CASSLGARGNEKLFF
TGCGCCAGCAGCTTGGGCGCTCGGGGTAATGAAAAACTGTTTTTT
>NA|TRBV2|TRBJ1-2|NA
CASRDRYYGYTF
TGTGCCAGCAGGGACAGATACTATGGCTACACCTTC
>NA|TRBV24-1|TRBJ1-5|NA
CATSDLGGSQPQHF
TGTGCCACCAGTGATTTGGGGGGCAGTCAGCCCCAGCATTTT
>NA|TRBV7-9|TRBJ1-5|NA
CASSSDGNQPQHF
TGTGCCAGCAGCAGCGACGGCAATCAGCCCCAGCATTTT
>NA|TRBV5-5|TRBJ1-1|NA
CASSSLVPRAANTEAFF
TGTGCCAGCAGCTCGTTGGTACCCAGGGCCGCGAACACTGAAGCTTTCTTT
>NA|TRBV5-6|TRBJ2-2|NA
CASSLAGVVDTGELFF
TGTGCCAGCAGCTTGGCCGGTGTAGTTGACACCGGGGAGCTGTTTTTT
>NA|TRBV5-1|TRBJ1-1|TRBD1
CASRYSTGTNTEAFF
TGCGCCAGCAGGTATTCGACAGGGACGAACACTGAAGCTTTCTTT
>NA|TRBV2|TRBJ2-7|TRBD1
CASDRTGQGATQYF
TGTGCCAGCGACCGTACGGGACAGGGGGCTACGCAGTACTTC
>NA|TRBV7-9|TRBJ2-3|NA
CASSVYGTDTQYF
TGTGCCAGCAGCGTGTATGGCACAGATACGCAGTATTTT
>NA|TRBV19|TRBJ2-3|TRBD2
CASIPTSGGRIGGADTQYF
TGTGCCAGTATTCCTACTAGCGGGGGACGAATTGGAGGGGCAGATACGCAGTATTTT
>once|TRBV3-1/TRBV3-2|TRBJ2-2|NA
CASSHLGSGGTGELFF
TGTGCCAGCAGCCATTTGGGGTCCGGGGGCACCGGGGAGCTGTTTTTT
>NA|TRBV5-6|TRBJ1-3|NA
CASSLRSPSGNTIYF
TGTGCCAGCAGCTTGCGGTCTCCCTCTGGAAACACCATATATTTT
>NA|TRBV19|TRBJ2-1|NA
CASDNHNEQFF
TGTGCCAGCGACAATCACAATGAGCAGTTCTTC
>once|TRBV4-2|TRBJ2-2|NA
CASSQDLGGHTGELFF
TGTGCCAGCAGCCAAGATCTCGGGGGACACACCGGGGAGCTGTTTTTT
>NA|TRBV28|TRBJ2-2|NA
CASSLLLGGTGELFF
TGTGCCAGCAGTTTATTACTGGGGGGCACCGGGGAGCTGTTTTTT
>NA|TRBV9|TRBJ1-3|TRBD1
CASSVQGAGNTIYF
TGTGCCAGCAGCGTACAGGGGGCTGGAAACACCATATATTTT
>NA|TRBV6-5|TRBJ1-2|NA
CASTHAGAQGYTF
TGTGCCAGCACCCACGCGGGGGCGCAAGGCTACACCTTC
>NA|TRBV7-2|TRBJ2-5|TRBD1
CASSWDRGSETQYF
TGTGCCAGTAGTTGGGACAGGGGATCGGAGACCCAGTACTTC
>NA|TRBV18|TRBJ1-1|NA
CASRMGVETEAFF
TGTGCCAGCCGGATGGGAGTTGAGACTGAAGCTTTCTTT
>NA|TRBV6-1|TRBJ2-7|TRBD1
CASSEGTGVSYEQYF
TGTGCCAGCAGTGAAGGGACAGGGGTTTCCTACGAGCAGTACTTC
>NA|TRBV9|TRBJ2-5|TRBD2
CASSVASGVQETQYF
TGTGCCAGCAGCGTAGCTAGCGGGGTCCAAGAGACCCAGTACTTC
>NA|TRBV7-6|TRBJ2-3|NA
CASSRDISTDTQYF
TGTGCCAGCAGCCGGGACATTAGCACAGATACGCAGTATTTT